The 10 T cell receptor beta chains below all came from one sample that was sequenced in a study of cytomegalovirus exposure and HLA in healthy donors. The PCR made use of 60 Vbeta and 13 Jbeta primers. TCRdb's table, derived via immunoSEQ multiplex PCR, lists solely in-frame clones and lacks some. The sample contains some 190,000 clones, more than 75% of which appear only once. The sample comprised PBMCs. The source of these receptors is a woman aged 25 to 45 in good health and CMV-seropositive.

J is TRBJ1-1 and V is TRBV20-1; TRBD1 aligns across 10 bases. This CDR3 is 11 amino acids long. Germline CDR1 is DFQATT and CDR2 is SNEGSKA (reference sequence). V was pared by 6 bases and J by 8 bases, with 3 bases of the junction left unmatched. In nucleotides, the CDR3 is TGCAGTGCCAGGGGACAGGGGGAAGCTTTCTTT. This sequence encodes CSARGQGEAFF.

The chain carries TRBV5-1 and TRBJ2-1, with a tentative D call TRBD2 (6 bases). This CDR3 has 15 amino acids. Trimming cost V 0 bases and J 4 bases, with 11 bases left between them. Germline-derived CDR1 and CDR2 are SGHRS and YFSETQ. The CDR3 is CASSLVGTLYNEQFF. In DNA form, the CDR3 reads TGCGCCAGCAGCTTGGTTGGGACTCTTTACAATGAGCAGTTCTTC.

This clone was observed once. V usage is TRBV2 and J usage is TRBJ2-1; D is unclear. The CDR3 has 12 residues. The V end was cut by 2 bases, the J end by 13 bases, with 12 bases between. Per germline, CDR1 SNHLY and CDR2 FYNNEI. CDR3 loop: CASSESGPTQFF. The CDR3 DNA is TGTGCCAGCAGTGAATCTGGGCCCACCCAGTTCTTC.

This chain links TRBV7-9 with TRBJ1-1; D possibly corresponds to TRBD1 (6 bases). Looked up from germline, CDR1 is SEHNR and CDR2 is FQNEAQ (reference sequence). This CDR3 spans 14 amino acids. With 7 bases removed from V and 1 base from J, the gap between germline ends came to 13 bases. For the CDR3, the DNA is TGTGCCAGCAACCCCCGGACAGCGAACACTGAAGCTTTCTTT. It is translated as CASNPRTANTEAFF.

This chain connects TRBV4-1 to TRBJ2-3, with D maybe TRBD1 (5 bases). Between the trimmed V and J ends, which lost 0 bases and 3 bases, there was a span of 13 bases. Germline CDR1 and CDR2: MGHRA and YSYEKL. The CDR3 totals 16 residues. As DNA, the CDR3 is TGCGCCAGCAGCCAAGATCCAGGGCTAGTAACAGATACGCAGTATTTT. Encoded protein: CASSQDPGLVTDTQYF.

The rearrangement uses TRBV19 and TRBJ1-4, with 8 bases fitting TRBD1. Germline CDR1 reads LNHDA; CDR2 reads SQIVND (reference sequence). J lost 5 bases, V lost 10 bases, and 6 bases had no gene match. The CDR3 has 13 residues. The CDR3 region has the DNA TGTGCCACTACGGACAGGGAGAATGAAAAACTGTTTTTT. Protein product: CATTDRENEKLFF.

V is TRBV19 and J is TRBJ2-3, with 11 nucleotides matching TRBD2. The CDR3 loop spans 16 amino acids. The V segment lost 7 bases and the J segment 2 bases; nucleotides outside the gene matches: 8. Germline lookup yields CDR1 LNHDA and CDR2 SQIVND (reference sequence). CDR3 nucleotide sequence: TGTGCCAGTACCCCGACTAGCGGGGCCCCCACAGATACGCAGTATTTT. Translated, it gives CASTPTSGAPTDTQYF.

This clone was recorded only once. The rearrangement uses TRBV9 and TRBJ2-7; 10 bases match TRBD2. The V segment lost 3 bases and the J segment 0 bases; nucleotides outside the gene matches: 0. Per the germline V gene, CDR1 is SGDLS and CDR2 is YYNGEE. This CDR3 comprises 14 residues. The CDR3 protein is CASSGTSGSYEQYF. The CDR3 DNA sequence: TGTGCCAGCAGCGGGACTAGCGGCTCCTACGAGCAGTACTTC.

This clone was detected ten times or more. This chain connects TRBV14 to TRBJ2-6, with D possibly being TRBD1 (6 bases). V lost 5 bases to trimming and J lost 2 bases, with 22 bases between them. The CDR3 length is 19 residues. The germline CDR1 and CDR2 sequences are SGHDN and FVKESK. The CDR3 loop is CASSSRGRGILAGANVLTF. CDR3 coding DNA: TGTGCCAGCAGCTCCAGGGGCAGGGGCATCTTGGCTGGGGCCAACGTCCTGACTTTC.

V gene TRBV9 combines with J gene TRBJ2-5, with 7 positions matching TRBD2. The CDR3 is 14 amino acids. Looked up from germline, CDR1 is SGDLS and CDR2 is YYNGEE. After removal of 4 bases from V and 4 bases from J, the junction contained 7 bases not matched to a gene. The CDR3 nucleotides read TGTGCCAGCAGCTCCCAACTAGCGAGAGAGACCCAGTACTTC. This encodes CASSSQLARETQYF.